The source of this T cell receptor (beta chain) is a study of beta chain features in type 1 diabetes. Study context: The number of sorted cells examined across all samples was roughly 100,000,000.

This clone was seen a handful of times. The isolated RNA, all of it, was reverse transcribed, so expressed TCRB transcripts were what got sequenced. Naive, central memory and regulatory T cell samples produced a mean of about 3.4 million reads. Generated by immunoSEQ multiplex PCR, the TCRdb table keeps only in-frame clones and is missing some. Seen here are some 400,000 clones, around 15% observed once, and the top ten hold more than 0.015%. In germline, CDR1 is KGHSH, CDR2 LQKENI. The CDR3 length is 15 residues. The junction had 8 bases not matched to a gene; V was cut back by 3 bases and J by 4 bases. Only one heparinised blood draw was taken per donor, and its volume averaged roughly 120 mL. Researchers reported sorting CD4+ naive, central memory, regulatory and stem cell-like memory cells via CD45RO/CCR7/CD25/CD127/CD95/CD27.

The V and J genes are TRBV18 and TRBJ2-5, with 7 nucleotides matching TRBD1. Sequenced sample: naive CD4+ T cells from blood. This TCR was recovered from a young woman in good health. The CDR3 spells CASSPAQGVVETQYF. The CDR3 DNA reads TGTGCCAGCTCACCCGCTCAGGGGGTGGTAGAGACCCAGTACTTC.